This T cell receptor (beta chain) was recovered during a study of shared clonotypes between healthy human individuals. On the study more broadly: Donors had three CD4 naive, three CD4 memory, two CD8 naive and one CD8 memory plate apiece.

Of note for this clone: Other DNA sequences of this sample code for an identical CDR3.

Measured with immunoSEQ multiplex PCR; TCRdb has only the in-frame clones, and not every one. The table lists about 2.3 million clones, over 85% of them singletons. From germline, CDR1 is KGHSH and CDR2 LQKENI. The V gene lost 3 bases and the J gene lost 7 bases, with 6 bases spanning the gap. The CDR3 runs to 12 residues. This TCR derives from a man younger than 35 in good health. Some clones in this sample may be carry-over from other donors' samples. Specimen: naive CD4+ T cells from PBMCs. Subset reported: CD45RA+ positively selected. The chain is built from TRBV18 and TRBJ1-4; D gene unclear. CDR3 protein: CASSPKGEKLFF. CDR3 sequence (DNA): TGTGCCAGCTCACCGAAAGGTGAAAAACTGTTTTTT.